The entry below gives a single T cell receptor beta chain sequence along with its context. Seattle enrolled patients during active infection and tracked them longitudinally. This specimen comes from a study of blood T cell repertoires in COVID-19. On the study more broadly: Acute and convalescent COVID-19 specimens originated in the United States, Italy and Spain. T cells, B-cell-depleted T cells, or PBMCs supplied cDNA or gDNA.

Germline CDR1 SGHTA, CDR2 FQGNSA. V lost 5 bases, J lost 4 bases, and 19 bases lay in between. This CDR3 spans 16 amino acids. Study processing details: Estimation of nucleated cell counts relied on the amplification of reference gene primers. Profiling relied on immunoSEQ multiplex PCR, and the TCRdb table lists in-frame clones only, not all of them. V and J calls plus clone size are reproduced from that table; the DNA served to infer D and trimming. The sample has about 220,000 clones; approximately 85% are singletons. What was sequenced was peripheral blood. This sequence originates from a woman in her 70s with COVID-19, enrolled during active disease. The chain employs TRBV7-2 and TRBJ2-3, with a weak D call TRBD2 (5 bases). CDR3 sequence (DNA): TGTGCCAGCAGCCCTAGCTTATCTCCTAGGCCAGATACGCAGTATTTT. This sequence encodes CASSPSLSPRPDTQYF.